The 3 T cell receptor beta chains given below trace back to one sample, sequenced in a study of T cell responses to AZD1222 COVID-19 vaccine. Libraries were prepared by immunoSEQ multiplex PCR; TCRdb keeps only in-frame clonotypes and omits some of them. The data show some 200,000 clones, 88% seen once. The sample here was peripheral blood, taken 28 days after the second AZD1222 dose. These receptors all stem from an adult who received the AZD1222 COVID-19 vaccine.

This chain links TRBV11-3 with TRBJ1-1; no clear D. This CDR3 comprises 13 residues. Trimming took 1 base from V and 4 from J, leaving 7 bases between them. Germline V gene lookup returns CDR1 SGHNT and CDR2 YENEEA. The CDR3 region is CASSLVSGTEAFF. The CDR3 DNA reads as TGTGCCAGCAGCTTAGTAAGTGGCACTGAAGCTTTCTTT. Based on the CDR3 plus reference TRBV11-3 and TRBJ1-1, the full variable domain is EAGVVQSPRYKIIEKKQPVAFWCNPISGHNTLYWYLQNLGQGPELLIRYENEEAVDDSQLPKDRFSAERLKGVDSTLKIQPAELGDSAVYLCASSLVSGTEAFFGQGTRLTVV.

Note on this clone: The sample holds other DNA sequences that translate to the same CDR3. The chain carries TRBV11-2 and TRBJ2-2, with D unclear. The length of the CDR3 is 15 residues. V shed 1 base and J shed 0 bases, with 6 bases lying between them. Germline V gene lookup returns CDR1 SGHAT and CDR2 FQNNGV. CDR3 sequence (DNA): TGTGCCAGCAGCTTAGGCGGAGCGAACACCGGGGAGCTGTTTTTT. Its protein is CASSLGGANTGELFF.

The chain joins TRBV2 to TRBJ2-7; unclear D gene. Germline assignment: CDR1 SNHLY and CDR2 FYNNEI. This CDR3 comprises 14 residues. Trimming removed 3 bases at V and 3 bases at J, with 12 bases between. CDR3 in amino acids: CASSDSAANYEQYF. CDR3 coding DNA: TGTGCCAGCAGTGATTCGGCAGCCAACTACGAGCAGTACTTC.